Sequencing of this T cell receptor beta chain was carried out in a study of blood T cell repertoires in COVID-19. Either two negative PCRs, clearance, or symptom resolution qualified Cohort 3 donors as recovered. Per the original data handling: Amplification with reference gene primers provided the estimates of nucleated cell counts. Profiled with immunoSEQ multiplex PCR; TCRdb holds only in-frame clones, not every one. V and J calls and clone size are given by that table; D and trimming were obtained from the DNA. The data show under 300,000 clones, just over 85% seen once. Germline-derived CDR1 and CDR2 are MNHEY and SVGAGI. After removal of 5 bases from V and 7 bases from J, the junction contained 3 bases not matched to a gene. This CDR3 is built from 14 residues.

This TCR was recovered from a man aged 18 to 30 who had recovered from COVID-19. The chain couples TRBV6-5 to TRBJ2-1, with 12 bases matching TRBD2. Sequencing was done on a sample of PBMCs or T cells enriched from blood (not recorded which). CDR3 loop: CASSRLAGVNEQFF. CDR3 DNA: TGTGCCAGCAGTCGACTAGCGGGAGTTAATGAGCAGTTCTTC.